This T cell receptor (beta chain) was obtained from a study of glioma-infiltrating T cells after dendritic cell vaccination. Concerning this clone: Antigen: not known.

Time point of the sample: after dendritic cell vaccination, including at tumor progression/relapse. Patients had residual fresh-frozen tumor tissue and more than two years of survival data. None of the glioblastoma patients had an isocitrate dehydrogenase mutation. Overall study results and limits: No direct clonality-survival link was found; a diverse polyclonal response may matter.

Only in-frame clones appear in the TCRdb table, and some are missing; sequencing was by immunoSEQ multiplex PCR. The sample includes about 87,000 clones, under 85% of them seen just once. This CDR3 contains 14 residues. Germline values: CDR1 MNHNY, CDR2 SVGAGI (reference sequence). J was trimmed by 1 base and V by 7 bases; bases with no gene match: 3. The sequenced sample was blood, obtained after dendritic cell vaccination. This receptor was taken from a human donor with glioblastoma. The chain combines TRBV6-6 with TRBJ2-1, with 8 bases matching TRBD2. The CDR3 DNA reads TGTGCCAGCATCCGCGGGAGGTCCTACAATGAGCAGTTCTTC. This gives the protein CASIRGRSYNEQFF.